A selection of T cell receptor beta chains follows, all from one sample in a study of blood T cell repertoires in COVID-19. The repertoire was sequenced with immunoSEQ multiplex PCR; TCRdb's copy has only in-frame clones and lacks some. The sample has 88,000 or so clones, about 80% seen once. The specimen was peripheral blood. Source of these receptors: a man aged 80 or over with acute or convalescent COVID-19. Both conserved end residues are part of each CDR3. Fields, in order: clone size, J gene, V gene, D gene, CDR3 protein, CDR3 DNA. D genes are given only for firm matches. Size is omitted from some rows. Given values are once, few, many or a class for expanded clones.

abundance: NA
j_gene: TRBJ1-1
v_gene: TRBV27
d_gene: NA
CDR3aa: CASILQGRDTEAFF
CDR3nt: TGTGCCAGCATCCTACAGGGACGTGACACTGAAGCTTTCTTT

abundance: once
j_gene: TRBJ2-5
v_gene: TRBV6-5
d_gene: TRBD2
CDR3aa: CASSRPTSGWETQYF
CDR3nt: TGTGCCAGCAGCCGCCCTACTAGCGGATGGGAGACCCAGTACTTC

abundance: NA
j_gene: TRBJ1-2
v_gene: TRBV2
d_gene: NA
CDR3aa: CASSERTPGGYTF
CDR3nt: TGTGCCAGCAGTGAAAGGACACCGGGTGGCTACACCTTC

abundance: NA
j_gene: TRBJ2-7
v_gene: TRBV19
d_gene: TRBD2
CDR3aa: CASSRTSGGIYEQYF
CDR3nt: TGTGCCAGTAGTAGGACTAGCGGGGGAATTTACGAGCAGTACTTC

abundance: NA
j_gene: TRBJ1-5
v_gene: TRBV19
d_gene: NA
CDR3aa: CASRKQGGDQPQHF
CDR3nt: TGTGCCAGTAGGAAACAGGGAGGGGATCAGCCCCAGCATTTT

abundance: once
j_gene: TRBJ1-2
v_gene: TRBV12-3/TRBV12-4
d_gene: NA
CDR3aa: CASSSGFAYGYTF
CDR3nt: TGTGCCAGCAGTTCCGGGTTTGCCTATGGCTACACCTTC

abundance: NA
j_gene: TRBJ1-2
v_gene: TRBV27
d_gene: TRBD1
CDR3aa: CASSLRQGGYGYTF
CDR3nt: TGTGCCAGCAGTCTAAGACAGGGTGGCTATGGCTACACCTTC

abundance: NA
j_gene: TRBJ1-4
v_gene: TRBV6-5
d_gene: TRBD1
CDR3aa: CATRDRGRSNEKLFF
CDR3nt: TGTGCCACAAGGGACAGGGGGCGGTCGAATGAAAAACTGTTTTTT

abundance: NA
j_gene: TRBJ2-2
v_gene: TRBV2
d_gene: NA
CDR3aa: CASSPYTGELFF
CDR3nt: TGTGCCAGCAGTCCATACACCGGGGAGCTGTTTTTT

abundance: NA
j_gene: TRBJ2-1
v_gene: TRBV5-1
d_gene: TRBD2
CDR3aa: CASSLAGTSGGNEQFF
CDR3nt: TGCGCCAGCAGCTTGGCCGGGACTAGCGGGGGCAATGAGCAGTTCTTC